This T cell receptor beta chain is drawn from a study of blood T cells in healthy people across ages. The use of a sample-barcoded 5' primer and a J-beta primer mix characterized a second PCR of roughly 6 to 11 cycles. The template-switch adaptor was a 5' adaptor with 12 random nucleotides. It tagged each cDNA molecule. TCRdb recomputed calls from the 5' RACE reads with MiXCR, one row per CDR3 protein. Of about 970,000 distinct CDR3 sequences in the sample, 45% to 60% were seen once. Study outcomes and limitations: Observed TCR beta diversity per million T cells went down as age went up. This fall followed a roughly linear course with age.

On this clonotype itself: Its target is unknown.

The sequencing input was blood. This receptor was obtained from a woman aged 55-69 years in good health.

The CDR3: CASSISGGTIAHEQYF. CDR3 in DNA: TGTGCCAGCAGCATCTCGGGGGGGACTATTGCCCACGAGCAGTACTTC. The chain couples TRBV7-2 to TRBJ2-7; 8 bases fit TRBD2. V lost 5 bases to trimming and J lost 5 bases; unmatched junction nucleotides: 14. The CDR3 consists of 16 residues. Germline-derived CDR1 and CDR2 are SGHTA and FQGNSA.